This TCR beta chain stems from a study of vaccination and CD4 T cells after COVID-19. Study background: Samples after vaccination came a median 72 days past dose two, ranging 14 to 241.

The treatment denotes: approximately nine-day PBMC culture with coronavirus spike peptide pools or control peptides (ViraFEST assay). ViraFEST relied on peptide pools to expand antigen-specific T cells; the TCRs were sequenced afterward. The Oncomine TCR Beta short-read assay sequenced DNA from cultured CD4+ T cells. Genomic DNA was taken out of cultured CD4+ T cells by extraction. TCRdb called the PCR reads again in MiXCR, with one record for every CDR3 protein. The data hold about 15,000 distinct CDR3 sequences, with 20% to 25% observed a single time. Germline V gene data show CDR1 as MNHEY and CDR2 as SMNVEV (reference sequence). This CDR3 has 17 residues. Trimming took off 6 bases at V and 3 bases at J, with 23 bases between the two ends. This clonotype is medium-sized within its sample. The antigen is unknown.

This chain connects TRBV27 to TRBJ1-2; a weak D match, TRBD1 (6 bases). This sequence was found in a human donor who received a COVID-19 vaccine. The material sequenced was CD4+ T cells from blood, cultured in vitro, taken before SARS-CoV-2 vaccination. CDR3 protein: CASSSIPSRGTHYGYTF. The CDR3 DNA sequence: TGTGCCAGCAGCTCTATACCCTCCAGGGGTACGCACTATGGCTACACCTTC.